Listed here are 14 T cell receptor beta chains from one sample, sequenced in a study of type 1 regulatory T cells. Broader study findings: Type 1 regulatory T cells had a more restricted TCR repertoire than non-type 1 regulatory T cells.

Their antigens are not known. MiXCR, run by TCRdb on the reads, gives a single entry per CDR3 protein. The data contain tens of thousands of distinct CDR3 sequences, about 20% of them singletons. The specimen sequenced was cultured type 1 regulatory T (Tr1) cells, either the whole culture or a sorted fraction (not recorded which). The receptors were gathered from a human donor in good health.

This rearrangement joins TRBV28 to TRBJ1-6; TRBD1 matches 8 bases. The CDR3 loop spans 15 amino acids. V dropped 4 bases and J dropped 5; count of bases not matched to a gene: 4. Germline V gene data show CDR1 as MDHEN and CDR2 as SYDVKM. This chain's CDR3 is CASSSATGDNSPLHF. CDR3 DNA sequence: TGTGCCAGCAGTTCCGCGACAGGGGATAATTCACCCCTCCACTTT.

In its sample, this clonotype was seen a few times. The rearrangement joins TRBV14 to TRBJ2-7, with 8 bases that match TRBD2. Germline CDR1 reads SGHDN; CDR2 reads FVKESK. The CDR3 extends over 18 amino acids. The trim removed 2 bases at V and 6 bases at J, leaving 18 bases unmatched. The CDR3 DNA is TGTGCCAGCAGCCAAATTCCTTTTAGCGGGACAAACCCGTCCGAGCAGTACTTC. Translation: CASSQIPFSGTNPSEQYF.

This clonotype showed up just a few times. The chain carries TRBV12-3 or TRBV12-4 and TRBJ2-2; 10 nucleotides agree with TRBD1. Trimming cost V 8 bases and J 6 bases; bases outside gene matches: 12. This CDR3 is 16 amino acids long. The CDR3 region has the DNA TGTGCCAGCCGCCCGGGGAGACAGGGGGCTGCCGGGGAGCTGTTTTTT. As protein: CASRPGRQGAAGELFF.

This clonotype occurred many times. This chain connects TRBV7-3 to TRBJ2-1, with 7 bases that match TRBD2. This CDR3 has 13 residues. The V gene end was trimmed by 4 bases and the J gene end by 8 bases; junction bases not matched to a gene: 5. Per the germline V gene, CDR1 is SGHTA and CDR2 is FQGTGA. The CDR3 sequence is CASSSGTIDEQFF. In DNA, the CDR3 is TGTGCCAGCAGCTCCGGGACTATCGATGAGCAGTTCTTC.

In its sample, this clonotype was seen a few times. The chain employs TRBV29-1 and TRBJ2-5; no definite D call. The CDR3 covers 13 residues. V lost 6 bases, J lost 5 bases, and 16 bases lay in between. The V gene's germline CDR1 is SQVTM and CDR2 ANQGSEA. The CDR3 coding sequence is TGCAGCGTCGATGCAGCCCGTTCTGAGACCCAGTACTTC. This encodes CSVDAARSETQYF.

This rearrangement joins TRBV5-5 to TRBJ2-3; 8 bases align to TRBD2. With 4 bases clipped from V and 0 bases from J, the junction kept 4 bases outside the gene matches. This CDR3 comprises 15 residues. Germline V gene data show CDR1 as SGHKS and CDR2 as YYEKEE (reference sequence). CDR3 sequence reads: CASSQIAGSTDTQYF. The CDR3 coding sequence is TGTGCCAGCAGCCAAATAGCGGGGAGCACAGATACGCAGTATTTT.

The rearrangement joins TRBV19 to TRBJ2-5, with 7 nucleotides matching TRBD2. Trimming removed 3 bases from V and 5 bases from J; junction bases left unmatched: 6. This CDR3 spans 14 amino acids. Germline CDR1 and CDR2: LNHDA and SQIVND (reference sequence). CDR3 loop: CASSIRRGFETQYF. The CDR3 region has the DNA TGTGCCAGTAGTATTCGGCGGGGGTTTGAGACCCAGTACTTC. The variable domain in full, completed from reference TRBV19 and TRBJ2-5, reads DGGITQSPKYLFRKEGQNVTLSCEQNLNHDAMYWYRQDPGQGLRLIYYSQIVNDFQKGDIAEGYSVSREKKESFPLTVTSAQKNPTAFYLCASSIRRGFETQYFGPGTRLLVL.

This sequence joins TRBV12-3 or TRBV12-4 and TRBJ2-2; 8 bases line up with TRBD2. Trimming cost V 3 bases and J 4 bases; bases outside gene matches: 4. This CDR3 region has 15 residues. The CDR3 DNA is TGTGCCAGCAGTTTGGGACTAGAGGGCACCGGGGAGCTGTTTTTT. This sequence encodes CASSLGLEGTGELFF.

This sequence joins TRBV20-1 and TRBJ2-1; 7 bases align to TRBD2. Germline CDR1 reads DFQATT; CDR2 reads SNEGSKA (reference sequence). CDR3 size: 16 residues. The trim removed 5 bases at V and 2 bases at J, leaving 12 bases unmatched. The CDR3 reads CSAGGVAGVTYNEQFF. The CDR3, as DNA: TGCAGTGCTGGAGGGGTAGCGGGTGTCACCTACAATGAGCAGTTCTTC.

V and J are TRBV5-1 and TRBJ2-7; TRBD1 aligns across 7 bases. The V segment lost 5 bases and the J segment 4 bases; nucleotides outside the gene matches: 9. Germline values: CDR1 SGHRS, CDR2 YFSETQ. This CDR3 contains 14 residues. This CDR3 reads CASSFPGTAYEQYF. In nucleotides, the CDR3 is TGCGCCAGCAGTTTCCCGGGGACAGCTTACGAGCAGTACTTC. Variable domain in full (rest from reference TRBV5-1 and TRBJ2-7): KAGVTQTPRYLIKTRGQQVTLSCSPISGHRSVSWYQQTPGQGLQFLFEYFSETQRNKGNFPGRFSGRQFSNSRSEMNVSTLELGDSALYLCASSFPGTAYEQYFGPGTRLTVT.

The sample holds a few counts of this clonotype. The chain has TRBV28 and TRBJ2-3; TRBD2 agrees at 7 bases. The trim removed 6 bases at V and 8 bases at J, leaving 14 bases unmatched. Germline CDR1 reads MDHEN; CDR2 reads SYDVKM. The CDR3 has 15 residues. CDR3 coding DNA: TGTGCCAGCAGCGTTCCGGCGGGGGAGTGGCGTACGCAGTATTTT. It is translated as CASSVPAGEWRTQYF. Looking up the rest from reference TRBV28 and TRBJ2-3 gives the full variable domain: DVKVTQSSRYLVKRTGEKVFLECVQDMDHENMFWYRQDPGLGLRLIYFSYDVKMKEKGDIPEGYSVSREKKERFSLILESASTNQTSMYLCASSVPAGEWRTQYFGPGTRLTVL.

This clonotype was observed a few times. J is TRBJ2-5 and V is TRBV20-1; tentative D call: TRBD1 (5 bases). Germline lookup yields CDR1 DFQATT and CDR2 SNEGSKA (reference sequence). This CDR3 is 12 amino acids long. Deletions cut 6 bases from V and 4 bases from J, with 12 bases between. CDR3 amino acids: CSAQDDRETQYF. CDR3 DNA: TGCAGTGCCCAGGACGACAGAGAGACCCAGTACTTC.

The rearrangement uses TRBV30 and TRBJ1-1; D gene uncertain. V was shortened by 7 bases and J by 0 bases, with 9 bases between the two germline ends. The length of the CDR3 is 12 residues. The germline V gene encodes CDR1 GTSNPN and CDR2 SVGIG (reference sequence). The CDR3: CASTIVNTEAFF. Written as DNA, the CDR3 is TGTGCCTCTACGATTGTGAACACTGAAGCTTTCTTT.

This chain joins TRBV3-1 and TRBJ1-5; D is unclear. Trimming took 0 bases from V and 6 from J, leaving 12 bases between them. This CDR3 has 15 amino acids. The germline V gene encodes CDR1 LGHDT and CDR2 YNNKEL (reference sequence). The CDR3 region has the DNA TGTGCCAGCAGCCAAGATTTGGCCAATCCTCAGCCCCAGCATTTT. It specifies CASSQDLANPQPQHF.